These 11 T cell receptor beta chains share one sample of origin, sequenced in a study of T cells after yellow fever vaccination. TCRdb independently ran MiXCR on the 5' RACE reads; one entry per CDR3 protein. In the table there are more than 200,000 distinct CDR3 sequences, 3.6% of which are singletons. The specimen was PBMCs, collected 15 days after the yellow fever booster vaccination. The receptors stem from a man aged 18 to 35 who received the YFV17D yellow fever vaccine.

This clonotype was observed many times. CDR3 bases: TGTGCCAGCAGCTTATCGACAGGGAAATACAATGAGCAGTTCTTC. This translates into CASSLSTGKYNEQFF. The gene calls are TRBV11-2 and TRBJ2-1; 7 bases align to TRBD1. Germline V gene sequence: CDR1 SGHAT, CDR2 FQNNGV. The CDR3 loop spans 15 amino acids. The junction had 5 bases not matched to a gene; V was cut back by 2 bases and J by 4 bases.

This clonotype was found many times. The chain carries TRBV28 and TRBJ1-4; no clear D. Trimming left V 8 bases short and J 0 bases short, with 13 bases between. The germline gives CDR1 MDHEN, CDR2 SYDVKM. This CDR3 has 15 residues. CDR3 region: CASRSAGATNEKLFF. The CDR3 DNA sequence: TGTGCCAGCCGGTCCGCGGGAGCAACTAATGAAAAACTGTTTTTT.

This clonotype showed up many times. This chain joins TRBV5-1 and TRBJ2-3, with D tentatively TRBD1 (5 bases). V was clipped by 5 bases and J by 2 bases, with 12 bases between them. The CDR3 is 14 amino acids. Germline lookup yields CDR1 SGHRS and CDR2 YFSETQ. CDR3 region: CASSRQSFTDTQYF. The CDR3 DNA reads as TGCGCCAGCAGTAGACAGAGCTTCACAGATACGCAGTATTTT.

This clonotype was seen at least ten times. The chain joins TRBV27 to TRBJ2-3; 9 bases agree with TRBD2. Germline V gene data show CDR1 as MNHEY and CDR2 as SMNVEV (reference sequence). CDR3 length: 17 residues. J lost 1 base, V lost 5 bases, and 10 bases had no gene match. CDR3 nucleotide sequence: TGTGCCAGCAGTCCCGGGACTAGCCCCCGGCGCACAGATACGCAGTATTTT. Encoded protein: CASSPGTSPRRTDTQYF.

This clonotype was seen at least ten times. The chain is built from TRBV7-9 and TRBJ2-1, with D possibly called TRBD1 or TRBD2 (5 bases each). The V and J ends lost 2 bases and 2 bases respectively, with 13 bases between them. CDR1 SEHNR and CDR2 FQNEAQ come from the germline V gene (reference sequence). CDR3 size: 16 residues. CDR3 region: CASSLNPGRTYNEQFF. The CDR3 nucleotides are TGTGCCAGCAGCTTAAACCCGGGGCGCACCTACAATGAGCAGTTCTTC.

Only a few counts were recorded for this clonotype. CDR3 sequence: CASRLGRAEAFF. CDR3 in DNA: TGTGCCAGTCGACTGGGGAGGGCTGAAGCTTTCTTT. The V call is TRBV19, the J call TRBJ1-1, with no clear D. This CDR3 is built from 12 residues. Trimming took 8 bases from V and 6 from J, leaving 13 bases between them. Germline lookup yields CDR1 LNHDA and CDR2 SQIVND (reference sequence).

The rearrangement uses TRBV7-9 and TRBJ2-1; no definite D call. This CDR3 has 13 residues. The V end was cut by 6 bases, the J end by 10 bases, with 16 bases between. Germline CDR1 reads SEHNR; CDR2 reads FQNEAQ (reference sequence). Written as DNA, the CDR3 is TGTGCCAGCAGGCACAGTGCCGGTTTGGAGCAGTTCTTC. Its translation is CASRHSAGLEQFF.

This clonotype was observed many times. The rearrangement links TRBV4-3 to TRBJ2-5; D is unresolved. This CDR3 has 13 residues. Germline lookup yields CDR1 LGHNA and CDR2 YSLEER. Trimming took 2 bases from V and 5 from J, leaving 9 bases between them. The CDR3 is CASSQRLRETQYF. CDR3 in DNA: TGCGCCAGCAGCCAACGTCTCCGGGAGACCCAGTACTTC.

This clonotype was observed many times. This chain joins TRBV12-3 or TRBV12-4 and TRBJ2-3; D is unclear. The V end was cut by 3 bases, the J end by 5 bases, with 6 bases between. The CDR3 sequence is 12 residues long. This chain's CDR3 is CASSFYRDTQYF. The CDR3 bases are TGTGCCAGCAGTTTCTACCGAGATACGCAGTATTTT.

This clonotype was seen repeatedly, ten times or more. The rearrangement uses TRBV5-5 and TRBJ2-1, with TRBD2 matching 9 bases. Germline trimming cut 0 bases from V and 4 bases from J; bases unmatched to any gene: 5. The CDR3 has 16 residues. Germline V lookup: CDR1 SGHKS, CDR2 YYEKEE (reference sequence). Here the CDR3 reads CASSLETSGSYNEQFF. In nucleotides, the CDR3 is TGTGCCAGCAGCTTGGAGACTAGCGGTTCGTACAATGAGCAGTTCTTC.

This clonotype has ten or more counts. The chain has TRBV28 and TRBJ1-2; no reliable D call. This CDR3 is 17 amino acids long. Germline-derived CDR1 and CDR2 are MDHEN and SYDVKM. The V end lost 5 bases, the J end lost 4 bases, and 23 bases lay between the germline ends. CDR3 in amino acids: CASSPPRADPVSYGYTF. The DNA of the CDR3 is TGTGCCAGCAGTCCCCCGCGGGCGGACCCCGTCTCCTATGGCTACACCTTC.